This T cell receptor beta chain was identified during a study of blood T cell repertoires in COVID-19 (TCRdb year 2020). Broadly, across the study: Samples covering the acute and convalescent phases of COVID-19 were provided by collaborators in the United States, Italy and Spain. The material from the prospective study consisted of cDNA or gDNA derived from T cells, B-cell-depleted T cells, or PBMCs. Deeply sampled blood TCRbeta repertoires from subjects exposed to, actively infected with, or recovered from COVID-19 were included in the dataset. The repertoires were made available in a free public database intended to serve as a resource for research on the immune response to SARS-CoV-2. The samples were drawn from two sources: the first 160 participants of the ongoing ImmuneRACE study, and 1,254 subjects contributed by 6 global collaborators. Nearly every sample came with metadata listing a de-identified subject ID, COVID-19 status, age in years and sex. Where available, HLA class I and class II types were taken from metadata supplied by the sample provider and were not determined by assay-based typing.

Collaborating institutions collected whole blood in K2EDTA tubes following their own protocols. For TCRbeta analysis, collaborator samples were shipped as frozen whole blood, as isolated PBMCs, or as DNA extracted from either sample type. TCRbeta CDR3 regions were amplified from genomic DNA using the immunoSEQ Assay, a bias-controlled multiplex PCR. The paper's data handling went like this. The number of nucleated cells in each sample was estimated by amplification of reference gene primers within the assay. Sequence reads were collapsed and filtered to measure the absolute abundance of every unique TCRbeta CDR3 rearrangement. Productive Simpson clonality was computed per sample as the square root of Simpson's diversity index over productive rearrangements. TCRdb stores this immuneACCESS table with in-frame sequences only. Part of the clones is absent; in the studies checked, under half of the shortfall reflects unresolved V genes, and no reason is known for the rest. For V, J and clone size, that table is used; D and trimming come from the DNA. Across this sample there are about 190,000 clones, with 75% to 80% seen only once. The leading ten clones occupy 26% of the sample.

A remark on this clone: Its antigen is unknown. Base qualities were left out, and no much larger clone turns up one base away. Other DNA variants within this sample encode the same CDR3.

What the research found in general, with its limitations: The quantity of clinical and demographic metadata differed by source and by participant and was supplied without curation.

Including the terminal cysteine and phenylalanine, the CDR3 comprises 14 residues. Only CDR3 DNA remains: 42 bases, in frame from the first base. V is shortened by 0 bases, J by 1 base, and the region joining them spans 7 bases. CDR1 and CDR2 are drawn from the germline V gene (reference sequence): SGHNT, YYREEE. The TCR originated in a woman aged 70-85 years with acute or convalescent COVID-19. Source material: peripheral blood. Recombination joined TRBV5-4 with TRBJ1-1; no D gene can be assigned with confidence. Here is the DNA: TGTGCCAGCAGCTTGGGACTGCCGAACACTGAAGCTTTCTTT. This translates into CASSLGLPNTEAFF.